The present T cell receptor beta chain was sequenced within a study of shared clonotypes between healthy human individuals. The CDR3 covers 15 residues. Germline CDR1 and CDR2: SGHRS and YFSETQ. The V and J ends lost 4 bases and 3 bases respectively, with 15 bases between them. The donors were adults (healthy and HIV-negative) with no recent acute infections or vaccinations. Every contributor of samples was a Caucasian grown-up residing in Nashville, Tennessee. Here immunoSEQ multiplex PCR was the method, and the copy in TCRdb shows in-frame clones only, minus some. Of about 470,000 clones detected, 79% appear once; the ten largest clones hold roughly an eighth.

The chain uses TRBV5-1 and TRBJ2-3, with D possibly matching TRBD1 (6 bases). The material sequenced was PBMCs. The clonotype comes from a middle-aged woman in good health. Some clones in this sample may be carry-over from other donors' samples. CDR3 region: CASSQGTPKTDTQYF. The CDR3 DNA reads as TGCGCCAGCAGCCAAGGGACACCAAAGACAGATACGCAGTATTTT.